A selection of T cell receptor beta chains follows, all from one sample in a study of blood T cell repertoires in COVID-19. Assay used: immunoSEQ multiplex PCR; TCRdb lists only in-frame clones, some missing. This table has 200,000 to 300,000 clones, around 87% appearing once. Sequences were obtained from peripheral blood. These TCRs come from a woman between 55 and 75 years old with COVID-19, enrolled during active disease. CDR3s include the opening cysteine and the closing phenylalanine or tryptophan. D genes are given only for firm matches.

v_gene	len	d_gene	j_gene	CDR3aa	CDR3nt
TRBV5-5	11	-	TRBJ1-1	CASSQTLEAFF	TGTGCCAGCAGCCAAACACTAGAAGCTTTCTTT
TRBV6-5	14	TRBD1	TRBJ1-1	CASSRGTGDTEAFF	TGTGCCAGCAGTAGAGGTACAGGGGACACTGAAGCTTTCTTT
TRBV28	15	TRBD1	TRBJ1-5	CASSQNGQVGQPQHF	TGTGCCAGCAGTCAAAACGGACAGGTCGGTCAGCCCCAGCATTTT
TRBV18	20	TRBD2	TRBJ2-1	CASSNSPGLAGTSSYNEQFF	TGTGCCAGCTCAAATTCACCGGGACTAGCGGGGACCAGCTCCTACAATGAGCAGTTCTTC
TRBV3-1/TRBV3-2	17	TRBD1	TRBJ2-3	CASSQDSVAGQGAGQYF	TGTGCCAGCAGCCAAGATTCGGTTGCGGGACAGGGGGCTGGGCAGTATTTT
TRBV5-1	15	TRBD1	TRBJ1-2	CASSSSGTGRDGYTF	TGCGCCAGCAGCTCTTCCGGGACAGGGAGAGATGGCTACACCTTC
TRBV7-3	15	-	TRBJ2-1	CASSSSGSAHNEQFF	TGTGCCAGCAGCTCCTCGGGGAGCGCCCACAATGAGCAGTTCTTC
TRBV15	15	-	TRBJ1-2	CATSRDILAGRGYTF	TGTGCCACCAGCAGAGATATATTGGCGGGTCGAGGCTACACCTTC
TRBV6-6	16	-	TRBJ2-1	CASSYSWGPNYNEQFF	TGTGCCAGCAGTTACTCGTGGGGGCCTAACTACAATGAGCAGTTCTTC
TRBV30	12	-	TRBJ1-3	CAWSVMGNTIYF	TGTGCCTGGAGTGTTATGGGAAACACCATATATTTT
TRBV6-2/TRBV6-3	17	-	TRBJ1-5	CASSYSLGRVGNQPQHF	TGTGCCAGCAGTTACTCGCTTGGCAGGGTTGGCAATCAGCCCCAGCATTTT
TRBV10-1	15	-	TRBJ2-2	CASSEVARATGELFF	TGCGCCAGCAGTGAGGTGGCGAGGGCCACCGGGGAGCTGTTTTTT
TRBV14	14	-	TRBJ1-1	CASSQRVSNTEAFF	TGTGCCAGCAGCCAACGTGTATCGAACACTGAAGCTTTCTTT
TRBV11-2	15	-	TRBJ2-3	CASSLAPTLSDTQYF	TGTGCCAGCAGCCTTGCACCAACCCTATCAGATACGCAGTATTTT